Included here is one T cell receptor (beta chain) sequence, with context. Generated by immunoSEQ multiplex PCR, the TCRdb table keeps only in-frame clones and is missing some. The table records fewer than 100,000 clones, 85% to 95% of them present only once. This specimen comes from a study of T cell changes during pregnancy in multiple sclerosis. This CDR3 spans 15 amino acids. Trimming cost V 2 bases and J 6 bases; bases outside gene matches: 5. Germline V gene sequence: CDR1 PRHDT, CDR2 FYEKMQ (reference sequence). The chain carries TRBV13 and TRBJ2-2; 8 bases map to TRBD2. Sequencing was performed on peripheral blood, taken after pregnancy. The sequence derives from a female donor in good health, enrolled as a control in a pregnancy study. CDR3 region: CASSLIRGGPGELFF. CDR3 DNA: TGTGCCAGCAGCTTAATCCGGGGGGGCCCCGGGGAGCTGTTTTTT.